A single sample gave rise to the 30 T cell receptor beta chains below, sequenced in a study of shared clonotypes between healthy human individuals. Here immunoSEQ multiplex PCR was the method, and the copy in TCRdb shows in-frame clones only, minus some. The sample includes hundreds of thousands of clones, around 74% seen only once; the top ten take 1.5% to 2%. The sequenced sample consisted of memory CD4+ T cells sorted from blood. Subset noted: CD45RA-negative fraction. These receptors all stem from a woman aged 25 to 45 in good health.

The V gene is TRBV15, the J gene TRBJ2-7; 8 bases line up with TRBD2. Germline-derived CDR1 and CDR2 are LNHNV and YYDKDF (reference sequence). This CDR3 has 15 amino acids. Unmatched junction bases numbered 2, after V lost 1 base and J lost 0 bases. The CDR3 DNA follows: TGTGCCACCAGCAGAGGGAGCGGGAGCTCCTACGAGCAGTACTTC. Protein: CATSRGSGSSYEQYF.

J is TRBJ1-4 and V is TRBV2; D uncertain. The CDR3 is made up of 13 amino acids. Germline values: CDR1 SNHLY, CDR2 FYNNEI. V was cut by 7 bases and J by 4 bases, with 10 bases left in between. The CDR3 region has the DNA TGTGCCAGCATTCGAGGCCTTAATGAAAAACTGTTTTTT. The encoded protein is CASIRGLNEKLFF.

V usage is TRBV30 and J usage is TRBJ2-1; TRBD1 matches 7 bases. This CDR3 is 14 amino acids long. J gave up 7 bases and V 5 bases, and 11 bases lay outside the gene matches. CDR1 is GTSNPN, CDR2 SVGIG, per germline (reference sequence). This CDR3 is CAWEDRVPPNEQFF. CDR3 nucleotide sequence: TGTGCCTGGGAAGACAGGGTGCCCCCAAATGAGCAGTTCTTC.

The rearrangement uses TRBV28 and TRBJ2-3, with 8 positions matching TRBD1. Germline-derived CDR1 and CDR2 are MDHEN and SYDVKM. The CDR3 consists of 15 residues. J gave up 5 bases and V 2 bases, and 6 bases lay outside the gene matches. The CDR3 reads CASSLRQGAVDTQYF. In DNA form, the CDR3 reads TGTGCCAGCAGTTTACGGCAGGGGGCGGTAGATACGCAGTATTTT.

This chain uses TRBV6-6 with TRBJ1-5; the D is unclear. V dropped 7 bases and J dropped 8 bases, with 12 bases sitting between them. The germline CDR1 and CDR2 sequences are MNHNY and SVGAGI (reference sequence). The CDR3 has 12 amino acids. In DNA, the CDR3 is TGTGCCAGCAACAATCCAGGAAAGCCCCAGCATTTT. Amino acids: CASNNPGKPQHF.

V and J are TRBV18 and TRBJ2-5, with D maybe TRBD2 (6 bases). CDR1 and CDR2 (germline): KGHSH, LQKENI. V dropped 2 bases and J dropped 5 bases, with 12 bases sitting between them. CDR3 length: 14 residues. The CDR3 reads CASSPVGGWETQYF. DNA of the CDR3: TGTGCCAGCTCACCAGTCGGGGGTTGGGAGACCCAGTACTTC.

This clone occurred once. The chain is built from TRBV28 and TRBJ2-3, with 13 bases aligning to TRBD2. CDR1 MDHEN and CDR2 SYDVKM come from the germline V gene. V dropped 4 bases and J dropped 0; count of bases not matched to a gene: 19. The CDR3 consists of 22 residues. The DNA of the CDR3 is TGTGCCAGCAGTTCCACGGCCCGGACTAGCGGGAGTCGAGTACAAAGCACAGATACGCAGTATTTT. Amino acids: CASSSTARTSGSRVQSTDTQYF.

The CDR3 DNA reads as TGTGCCAGTAGTATAGCCCCCCAGACAGCTCAGCCCCAGCATTTT. Protein sequence: CASSIAPQTAQPQHF. The chain links TRBV19 to TRBJ1-5, with D perhaps matching TRBD1 (5 bases). The V end was cut by 1 base, the J end by 6 bases, with 13 bases between. The CDR3 sequence is 15 residues long. Germline CDR1 is LNHDA and CDR2 is SQIVND (reference sequence). Combining the CDR3 with reference TRBV19 and TRBJ1-5 gives the whole variable domain DGGITQSPKYLFRKEGQNVTLSCEQNLNHDAMYWYRQDPGQGLRLIYYSQIVNDFQKGDIAEGYSVSREKKESFPLTVTSAQKNPTAFYLCASSIAPQTAQPQHFGDGTRLSIL.

The V gene is TRBV2, the J gene TRBJ1-2; no clear D. Deletions cut 7 bases from V and 8 bases from J, with 17 bases between. This CDR3 comprises 13 residues. Germline V gene lookup returns CDR1 SNHLY and CDR2 FYNNEI. CDR3 protein: CASKFGPRDGYTF. The CDR3 nucleotides are TGTGCCAGCAAATTCGGCCCACGCGACGGCTACACCTTC.

Details on this clone: The same CDR3 arises from other DNA sequences in this sample as well. V and J are TRBV6-1 and TRBJ2-3; D may match TRBD1 or TRBD2 (5 bases each). Trimming removed 0 bases at V and 1 base at J, with 5 bases between. In germline, CDR1 is MNHNS, CDR2 SASEGT. This CDR3 contains 14 residues. CDR3 protein: CASSEAGGTDTQYF. The CDR3 coding sequence is TGTGCCAGCAGTGAAGCGGGGGGCACAGATACGCAGTATTTT.

This clone has a handful of counts. J is TRBJ2-3 and V is TRBV5-1, with 13 nucleotides matching TRBD2. Germline assignment: CDR1 SGHRS and CDR2 YFSETQ. The CDR3 is made up of 17 amino acids. Losses at the gene ends were 4 bases for V and 5 bases for J; bases not matched to a gene: 10. The DNA of the CDR3 is TGCGCCAGCAGCCCCAGGACTAGCGGGAGCGTTCAAGATACGCAGTATTTT. It yields the protein CASSPRTSGSVQDTQYF.

Points on this clone: Other DNA sequences in the same sample also yield this CDR3. CDR3 DNA: TGCGCCAGCAGCCAAGATTTGGGGTCTGGAAACACCATATATTTT. The encoded protein is CASSQDLGSGNTIYF. The chain recombines TRBV4-1 with TRBJ1-3; D is ambiguous. Between the trimmed V and J ends, which lost 0 bases and 1 base, there was a span of 7 bases. Germline CDR1 and CDR2: MGHRA and YSYEKL. The CDR3 extends over 15 amino acids.

The CDR3 sequence is CASSRTGTASYNEQFF. The CDR3 nucleotides read TGTGCCAGCAGCCGTACCGGGACAGCCTCCTACAATGAGCAGTTCTTC. This sequence joins TRBV7-2 and TRBJ2-1; 7 nucleotides match TRBD1. The CDR3 consists of 16 residues. Germline V gene data show CDR1 as SGHTA and CDR2 as FQGNSA. V trimming: 5 bases; J trimming: 0 bases; junction bases outside the gene matches: 7.

V usage is TRBV5-1 and J usage is TRBJ2-3; D gene uncertain. Deletions cut 0 bases from V and 2 bases from J, with 10 bases between. The CDR3 contains 15 residues. CDR1 is SGHRS and CDR2 is YFSETQ in the germline V gene. The CDR3 bases are TGCGCCAGCAGCTTGGAAGGAATACCCACAGATACGCAGTATTTT. It yields the protein CASSLEGIPTDTQYF. Drawing the rest from reference TRBV5-1 and TRBJ2-3, the complete variable domain is KAGVTQTPRYLIKTRGQQVTLSCSPISGHRSVSWYQQTPGQGLQFLFEYFSETQRNKGNFPGRFSGRQFSNSRSEMNVSTLELGDSALYLCASSLEGIPTDTQYFGPGTRLTVL.

The chain couples TRBV2 to TRBJ1-5; D perhaps matches TRBD1 (6 bases). Germline values: CDR1 SNHLY, CDR2 FYNNEI. The ends were cut back, 5 bases at V and 6 bases at J, with 14 bases in the middle. CDR3 length: 14 amino acids. CDR3 DNA: TGTGCCAGCAGTCCCAACGGGGGGCGTCAGCCCCAGCATTTT. Protein product: CASSPNGGRQPQHF.

The chain couples TRBV4-1 to TRBJ1-1; tentatively, D is TRBD1 (5 bases). The CDR3 spans 15 residues. Germline V gene sequence: CDR1 MGHRA, CDR2 YSYEKL. V lost 0 bases to trimming and J lost 8 bases, with 16 bases between them. The CDR3 DNA is TGCGCCAGCAGCCAAGAAAGGGTTAGGGGCATGGAAGCTTTCTTT. Translation: CASSQERVRGMEAFF.

The chain is built from TRBV4-1 and TRBJ2-3, with D possibly being TRBD2 (6 bases). The CDR3 is 18 amino acids. In germline, CDR1 is MGHRA, CDR2 YSYEKL. V was clipped by 0 bases and J by 0 bases, with 16 bases between them. CDR3 bases: TGCGCCAGCAGCCAAGAAAAGTTAGGGCTAGCGAGCACAGATACGCAGTATTTT. It encodes CASSQEKLGLASTDTQYF.

The chain carries TRBV5-1 and TRBJ2-1, with 13 bases that match TRBD2. With 0 bases clipped from V and 9 bases from J, the junction kept 6 bases outside the gene matches. Germline V gives CDR1 SGHRS, CDR2 YFSETQ. The CDR3 has 16 amino acids. CDR3 coding DNA: TGCGCCAGCAGCTTGGGACTAGCGGGAGGTGGGGGTGAGCAGTTCTTC. Protein sequence: CASSLGLAGGGGEQFF.

The chain joins TRBV11-2 to TRBJ1-1; 7 nucleotides align to TRBD1. Germline CDR1 reads SGHAT; CDR2 reads FQNNGV. V dropped 4 bases and J dropped 5; count of bases not matched to a gene: 7. The CDR3 loop spans 14 amino acids. CDR3 in DNA: TGTGCCAGCAGCTCCCCACAGGGGCTGACTGAAGCTTTCTTT. It specifies CASSSPQGLTEAFF.

The rearrangement uses TRBV27 and TRBJ2-7, with D possibly matching TRBD2 (5 bases). Looked up from germline, CDR1 is MNHEY and CDR2 is SMNVEV (reference sequence). This CDR3 is built from 11 residues. The DNA of the CDR3 is TGTGTTACGGGGATCCGAGGCGAGCAGTACTTC. It codes for CVTGIRGEQYF.

The chain joins TRBV5-4 to TRBJ1-2, with 9 bases identical to TRBD1. CDR3 length equals 14 residues. Trimming cost V 4 bases and J 3 bases; bases outside gene matches: 4. Germline V gene sequence: CDR1 SGHNT, CDR2 YYREEE (reference sequence). The CDR3, as DNA: TGTGCCAGCAGCCTCGACAGGGGGTACTATGGCTACACCTTC. As protein: CASSLDRGYYGYTF.

The V and J genes are TRBV4-1 and TRBJ1-2, with 7 nucleotides matching TRBD1. The V gene end was trimmed by 4 bases and the J gene end by 2 bases; junction bases not matched to a gene: 13. The CDR3 covers 17 residues. Germline loops: CDR1 MGHRA, CDR2 YSYEKL. The CDR3 nucleotides are TGCGCCAGCAGCCCCTACAGGGGCGCTACTATCAACTATGGCTACACCTTC. As protein: CASSPYRGATINYGYTF.

This clone was recorded once. The V call is TRBV9, the J call TRBJ2-1; 7 nucleotides agree with TRBD2. The germline V gene encodes CDR1 SGDLS and CDR2 YYNGEE. CDR3 size: 17 residues. V dropped 0 bases and J dropped 0; count of bases not matched to a gene: 6. The CDR3 DNA is TGTGCCAGCAGCGTAGAGTCGCGGGAGCTCTCCTACAATGAGCAGTTCTTC. Translating gives CASSVESRELSYNEQFF.

This clone was recorded a few times. V usage is TRBV2 and J usage is TRBJ2-2; a weak D match, TRBD1 (5 bases). V lost 5 bases, J lost 4 bases, and 14 bases lay in between. CDR3 length: 15 amino acids. Germline V lookup: CDR1 SNHLY, CDR2 FYNNEI. The CDR3 DNA sequence: TGTGCCAGCAGTCGTATAGACAGAACCACCGGGGAGCTGTTTTTT. Translation: CASSRIDRTTGELFF. The full variable domain, with the rest looked up from reference TRBV2 and TRBJ2-2, is EPEVTQTPSHQVTQMGQEVILRCVPISNHLYFYWYRQILGQKVEFLVSFYNNEISEKSEIFDDQFSVERPDGSNFTLKIRSTKLEDSAMYFCASSRIDRTTGELFFGEGSRLTVL.

The chain has TRBV2 and TRBJ2-2; D tentatively fits TRBD1 or TRBD2 (5 bases each). The V end was cut by 7 bases, the J end by 4 bases, with 13 bases between. The CDR3 sequence is 14 residues long. Germline V gives CDR1 SNHLY, CDR2 FYNNEI. Here the CDR3 reads CASTERGATGELFF. DNA for the CDR3: TGTGCCAGCACCGAAAGAGGGGCCACCGGGGAGCTGTTTTTT.

A remark on this clone: Other DNA sequences within the sample encode an identical CDR3. The V gene is TRBV6-5, the J gene TRBJ1-5; D ambiguous. Between the trimmed V and J ends, which lost 0 bases and 4 bases, there was a span of 4 bases. In germline, CDR1 is MNHEY, CDR2 SVGAGI. This CDR3 has 13 amino acids. The CDR3 loop reads CASSYSPNQPQHF. The CDR3 nucleotides read TGTGCCAGCAGTTACTCCCCAAATCAGCCCCAGCATTTT.

The chain uses TRBV30 and TRBJ2-1; D tentatively reads TRBD1 or TRBD2 (6 bases each). Trimming cost V 1 base and J 6 bases, with 10 bases left between them. This CDR3 has 13 amino acids. Germline CDR1 reads GTSNPN; CDR2 reads SVGIG (reference sequence). The CDR3 spells CAWSGGTSNEQFF. CDR3 bases: TGTGCCTGGAGTGGCGGGACAAGCAATGAGCAGTTCTTC.

This clone appeared once. The chain links TRBV28 to TRBJ2-2; tentatively, D is TRBD1 (5 bases). V shed 5 bases and J shed 0 bases, with 13 bases lying between them. The CDR3 extends over 16 amino acids. Looked up from germline, CDR1 is MDHEN and CDR2 is SYDVKM. The CDR3 loop reads CASSPWTNANTGELFF. CDR3 bases: TGTGCCAGCAGTCCTTGGACAAACGCGAACACCGGGGAGCTGTTTTTT.

This chain uses TRBV6-1 with TRBJ1-5, with D perhaps matching TRBD1 (5 bases). This CDR3 has 15 amino acids. Trimming took 2 bases from V and 7 from J, leaving 15 bases between them. Germline lookup yields CDR1 MNHNS and CDR2 SASEGT. The CDR3 DNA reads TGTGCCAGCAGTGAAAGGGGACGACGCGGGCAGCCCCAGCATTTT. Residues: CASSERGRRGQPQHF.

In DNA, the CDR3 is TGTGCCACCAGCAGAACACACAAAGATACCTACGAGCAGTACTTC. Translated: CATSRTHKDTYEQYF. The chain is built from TRBV15 and TRBJ2-7; D gene unclear. Per the germline V gene, CDR1 is LNHNV and CDR2 is YYDKDF (reference sequence). The length of the CDR3 is 15 residues. V lost 2 bases and J 2 bases, leaving 13 bases between the germline ends.